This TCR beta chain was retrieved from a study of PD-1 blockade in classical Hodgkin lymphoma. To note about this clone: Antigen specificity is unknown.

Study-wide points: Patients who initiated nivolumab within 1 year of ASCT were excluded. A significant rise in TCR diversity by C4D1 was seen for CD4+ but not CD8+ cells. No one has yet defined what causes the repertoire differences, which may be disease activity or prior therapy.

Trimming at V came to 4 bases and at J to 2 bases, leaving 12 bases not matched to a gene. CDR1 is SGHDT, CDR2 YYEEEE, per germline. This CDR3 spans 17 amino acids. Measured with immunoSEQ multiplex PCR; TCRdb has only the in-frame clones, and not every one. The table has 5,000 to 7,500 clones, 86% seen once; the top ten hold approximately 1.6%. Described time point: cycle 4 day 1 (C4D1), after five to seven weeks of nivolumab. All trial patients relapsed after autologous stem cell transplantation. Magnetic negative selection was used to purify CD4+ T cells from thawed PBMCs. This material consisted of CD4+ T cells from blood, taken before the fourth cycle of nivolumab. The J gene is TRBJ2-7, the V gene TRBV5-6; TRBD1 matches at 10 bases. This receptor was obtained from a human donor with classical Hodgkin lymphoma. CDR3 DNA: TGTGCCAGCAGCCGTGGATGGGGACAGGGGAAGGCCTACGAGCAGTACTTC. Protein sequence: CASSRGWGQGKAYEQYF. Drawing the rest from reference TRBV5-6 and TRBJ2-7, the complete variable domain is DAGVTQSPTHLIKTRGQQVTLRCSPKSGHDTVSWYQQALGQGPQFIFQYYEEEERQRGNFPDRFSGHQFPNYSSELNVNALLLGDSALYLCASSRGWGQGKAYEQYFGPGTRLTVT.